This TCR beta chain emerged from a study of CXCR3-negative and CXCR3-positive naive CD8 T cells. Study outcomes and limitations: In naive cells, CXCR3-negative and CXCR3-positive subsets had similar TRBV-TRBJ usage; memory cells differed. Hydrophobicity was higher for TRB CDR3s found in CXCR3-positive naive cells than in CXCR3-negative naive cells.

Turning to this clonotype: Its antigen is undetermined.

5' RACE with UMI labels generated the TRB cDNA libraries. No DNA is given; TCRdb re-called the 5' RACE reads and lists each CDR3 protein once. This table lists tens of thousands of distinct CDR3 sequences. The CDR3 consists of 15 residues. This TCR was sampled from a human donor in good health. Some clones in this sample may be carry-over from other donors' samples. V gene TRBV23-1 combines with J gene TRBJ1-4. TRBV23-1 is labeled an ORF, and its function is uncertain. Sequencing was done on a sample of naive CXCR3+ CD8+ T cells from blood. Noted subset: CD45RO-CCR7+CD27+CD95- naive CD8+ T cells expressing CXCR3 (TNR3+). The CDR3 is CASSQSWWMDEKLFF.